Sequencing of this T cell receptor beta chain was carried out in a study of blood T cell repertoires in COVID-19. Study overall: The analysed material was cDNA or gDNA that came from T cells, B-cell-depleted T cells, or PBMCs.

Seattle's cohort entered during active infection and was followed longitudinally. Looked up from germline, CDR1 is SNHLY and CDR2 is FYNNEI. Trimming at V came to 6 bases and at J to 6 bases, leaving 8 bases not matched to a gene. CDR3 length: 14 amino acids. In the original analysis: Estimation of nucleated cell counts was performed using reference gene primer amplification. The table came from immunoSEQ multiplex PCR; TCRdb's copy has only in-frame clones and leaves some out. That table gives V, J and clone size, and the DNA gave D and trimming. The sample contains fewer than 350,000 clones, 88% of which appear only once.

The chain has TRBV2 and TRBJ2-1; 7 nucleotides match TRBD1. Sequencing was done on a sample of peripheral blood. The sequence derives from a woman aged 30 to 39 with COVID-19, enrolled during active disease. DNA of the CDR3: TGTGCCAGCAGGCCCGGGACAGCGATCAATGAGCAGTTCTTC. The encoded protein is CASRPGTAINEQFF.